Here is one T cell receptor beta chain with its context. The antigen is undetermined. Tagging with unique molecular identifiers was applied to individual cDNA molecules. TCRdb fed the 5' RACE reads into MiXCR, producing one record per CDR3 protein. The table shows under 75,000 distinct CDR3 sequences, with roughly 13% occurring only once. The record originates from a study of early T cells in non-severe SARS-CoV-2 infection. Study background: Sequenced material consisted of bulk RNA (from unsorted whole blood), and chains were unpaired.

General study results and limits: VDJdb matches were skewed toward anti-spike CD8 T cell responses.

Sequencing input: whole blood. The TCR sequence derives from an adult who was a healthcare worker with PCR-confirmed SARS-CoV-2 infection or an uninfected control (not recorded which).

The CDR3 loop reads CASSDAERGADTQYF. The CDR3 DNA sequence: TGTGCCAGCAGTGATGCGGAAAGGGGGGCAGATACGCAGTATTTT. This rearrangement joins TRBV6-1 to TRBJ2-3; TRBD1 or TRBD2 may be the D gene (6 bases each). CDR3 length equals 15 residues. V gave up 3 bases and J gave up 4 bases, with 14 bases separating them. Germline lookup yields CDR1 MNHNS and CDR2 SASEGT.